This T cell receptor beta chain stems from a study of a mutant IDH1 vaccine in newly diagnosed glioma. About the research overall: V12 took place at week 35, and V13 at week 47. Overall study results and limits: There were vaccine-induced immune responses in more than 85% of the patients.

The protocol was immunoSEQ multiplex PCR, while the TCRdb copy is restricted to in-frame clones and leaves out a portion. The table has tens of thousands of clones, roughly four fifths seen once. This sample's time point: week 47, end of study. All doses held 300 ug of mutant IDH1 20-mer peptide, with topical imiquimod. This clone occurred a few times. The antigen is not known. This specimen was PBMCs, taken from a glioma patient whose treatment included an IDH1 peptide vaccine. The TCR sequence derives from a man aged 35 to 55 with glioma.

CDR3 bases: TGTGCCAGCAGGGAACAGGGGGCGAGAACTGAAGCTTTCTTT. The encoded protein is CASREQGARTEAFF. This rearrangement joins TRBV5-6 to TRBJ1-1, with TRBD1 matching 9 bases. CDR1 and CDR2 from the germline V gene are SGHDT and YYEEEE. Germline trimming cut 5 bases from V and 5 bases from J; bases unmatched to any gene: 7. This CDR3 has 14 amino acids.